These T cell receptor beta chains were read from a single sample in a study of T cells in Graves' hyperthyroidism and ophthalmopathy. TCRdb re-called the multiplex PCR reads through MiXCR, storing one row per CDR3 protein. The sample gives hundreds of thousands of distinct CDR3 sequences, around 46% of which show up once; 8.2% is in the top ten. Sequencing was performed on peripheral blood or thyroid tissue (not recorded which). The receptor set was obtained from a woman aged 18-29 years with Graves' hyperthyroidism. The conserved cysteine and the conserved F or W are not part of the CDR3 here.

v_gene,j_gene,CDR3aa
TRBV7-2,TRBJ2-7,ASSLDAGQGNEQY
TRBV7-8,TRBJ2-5,ASSEGSGRVRETQY
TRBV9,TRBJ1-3,ASSQEDRGLGNTIY
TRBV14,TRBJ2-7,ASSHGPGTYEQY
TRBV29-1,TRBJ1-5,SVAGSNQPQH
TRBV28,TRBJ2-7,ASSFPPSGRNEQY
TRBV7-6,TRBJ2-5,ASSPLSGRTQY
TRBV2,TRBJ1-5,ASSDDQPQH
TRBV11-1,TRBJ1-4,ASSPGQGIREKLF
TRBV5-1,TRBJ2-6,ASNLGTTGANVLT
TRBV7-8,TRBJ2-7,ASSLAGGDLYEQY
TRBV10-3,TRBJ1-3,ASSFLGPGNTIY
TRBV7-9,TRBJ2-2,ASSLMGLGPDTGELF
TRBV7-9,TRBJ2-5,ASSFRTGQETQY